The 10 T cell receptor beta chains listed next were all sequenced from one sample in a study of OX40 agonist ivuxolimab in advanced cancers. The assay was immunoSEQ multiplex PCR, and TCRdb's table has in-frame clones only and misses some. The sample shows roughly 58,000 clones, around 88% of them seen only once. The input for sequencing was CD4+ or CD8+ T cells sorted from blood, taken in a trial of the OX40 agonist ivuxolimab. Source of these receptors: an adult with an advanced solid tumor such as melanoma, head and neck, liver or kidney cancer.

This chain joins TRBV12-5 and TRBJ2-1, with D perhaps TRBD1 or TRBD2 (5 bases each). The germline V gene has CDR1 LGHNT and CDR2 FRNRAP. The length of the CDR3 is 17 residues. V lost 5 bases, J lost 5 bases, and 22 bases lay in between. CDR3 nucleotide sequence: TGTGCTAGTGGTACAACCTGGGACGCCGCGTCAAACAATGAGCAGTTCTTC. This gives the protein CASGTTWDAASNNEQFF.

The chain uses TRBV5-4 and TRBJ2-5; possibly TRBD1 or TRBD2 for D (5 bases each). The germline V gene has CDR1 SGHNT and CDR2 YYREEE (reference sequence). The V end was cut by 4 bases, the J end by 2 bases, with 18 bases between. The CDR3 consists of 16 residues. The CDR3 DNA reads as TGTGCCAGCAGCCCCGGATGGGGCTCGGGGCAAGAGACCCAGTACTTC. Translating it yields CASSPGWGSGQETQYF.

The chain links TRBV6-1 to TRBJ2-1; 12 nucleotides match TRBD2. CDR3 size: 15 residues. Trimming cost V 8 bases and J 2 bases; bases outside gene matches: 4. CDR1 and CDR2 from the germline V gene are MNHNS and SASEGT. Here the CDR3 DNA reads TGTGCCAGCCTCCTAGCGGGGGGGCCCTACAATGAGCAGTTCTTC. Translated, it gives CASLLAGGPYNEQFF.

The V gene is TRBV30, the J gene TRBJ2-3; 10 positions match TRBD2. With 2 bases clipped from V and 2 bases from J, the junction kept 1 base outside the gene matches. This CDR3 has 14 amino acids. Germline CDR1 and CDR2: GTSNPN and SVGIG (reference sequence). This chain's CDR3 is CAWSLAGVTDTQYF. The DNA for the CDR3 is TGTGCCTGGAGTCTAGCGGGAGTCACAGATACGCAGTATTTT.

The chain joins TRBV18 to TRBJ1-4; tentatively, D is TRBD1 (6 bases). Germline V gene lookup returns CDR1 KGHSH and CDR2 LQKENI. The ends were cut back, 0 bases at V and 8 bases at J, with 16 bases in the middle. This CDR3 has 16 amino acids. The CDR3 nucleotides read TGTGCCAGCTCACCACCTAGGGCAGGGGTGGAAGAAAAACTGTTTTTT. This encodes CASSPPRAGVEEKLFF.

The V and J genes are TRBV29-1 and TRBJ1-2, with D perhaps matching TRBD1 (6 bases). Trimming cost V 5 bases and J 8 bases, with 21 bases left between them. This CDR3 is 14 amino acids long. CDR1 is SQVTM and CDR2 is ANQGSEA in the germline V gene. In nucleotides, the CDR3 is TGCAGCGTTTCCTCTACACAGGGAGGGAGCGGCTACACCTTC. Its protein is CSVSSTQGGSGYTF. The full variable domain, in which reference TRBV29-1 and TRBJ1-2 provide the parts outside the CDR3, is SAVISQKPSRDICQRGTSLTIQCQVDSQVTMMFWYRQQPGQSLTLIATANQGSEATYESGFVIDKFPISRPNLTFSTLTVSNMSPEDSSIYLCSVSSTQGGSGYTFGSGTRLTVV.

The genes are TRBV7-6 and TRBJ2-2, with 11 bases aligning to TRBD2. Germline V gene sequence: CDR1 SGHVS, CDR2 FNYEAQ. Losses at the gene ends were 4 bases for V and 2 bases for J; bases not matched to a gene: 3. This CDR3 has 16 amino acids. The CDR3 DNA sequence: TGTGCCAGCAGCTCCGGGACTAGCGGTAACACCGGGGAGCTGTTTTTT. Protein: CASSSGTSGNTGELFF.

The CDR3 nucleotides are TGTGCCAGCAGCGTACAAGACGGAACAGATACGCAGTATTTT. Residues: CASSVQDGTDTQYF. This chain joins TRBV9 and TRBJ2-3; the D is unclear. The CDR3 totals 14 residues. V was trimmed by 1 base and J by 3 bases, leaving 9 bases between them. The germline V gene has CDR1 SGDLS and CDR2 YYNGEE.

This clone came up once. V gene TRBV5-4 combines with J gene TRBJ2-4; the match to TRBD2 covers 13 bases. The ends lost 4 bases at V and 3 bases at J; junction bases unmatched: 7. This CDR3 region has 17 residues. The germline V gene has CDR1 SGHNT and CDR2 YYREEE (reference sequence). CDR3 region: CASSHGTSGAGKNIQYF. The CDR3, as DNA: TGTGCCAGCAGCCACGGGACTAGCGGGGCCGGCAAAAACATTCAGTACTTC.

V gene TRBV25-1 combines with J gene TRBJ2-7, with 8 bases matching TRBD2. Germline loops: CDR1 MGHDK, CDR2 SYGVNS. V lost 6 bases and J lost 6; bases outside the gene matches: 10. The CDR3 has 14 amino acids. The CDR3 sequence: CASRKGGGPSEQYF. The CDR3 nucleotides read TGTGCCAGCAGGAAGGGCGGGGGGCCAAGCGAGCAGTACTTC.